A single TCR beta chain is shown here with its context. The germline gene is not matched at one end of the junction; a read error may be the cause. The data were obtained in a study of cytomegalovirus exposure and HLA in healthy donors. This CDR3 spans 11 amino acids. The germline CDR1 and CDR2 sequences are SSHAT and FNYEAQ (reference sequence). A multiplex PCR was run with 60 Vbeta primers and 13 Jbeta primers. TCRdb keeps only in-frame clones here, not all; method: immunoSEQ multiplex PCR. There are roughly 200,000 clones in the sample; 75% to 80% occur only once, and 2.1% lies in the top ten. The sample consisted of PBMCs. This TCR derives from a woman aged 25-40 years in good health and CMV-seropositive. The V gene is TRBV7-7, the J gene TRBJ2-7; tentatively, D is TRBD1 (6 bases). The CDR3: CASSQGGEQYF. CDR3 DNA sequence: TGTGCTAGCAGTCAAGGGGGCGAGCAGTACTTC.